This T cell receptor beta chain stems from a study of sequential checkpoint blockade in melanoma. Profiling relied on immunoSEQ multiplex PCR, and the TCRdb table lists in-frame clones only, not all of them. The repertoire holds approximately 14,000 clones, with over 75% as singletons. In its sample, this clone was seen once. The sample's treatment: randomized to nivolumab then ipilimumab (arm A) or the reverse (arm B). This CDR3 has 15 amino acids. The ends lost 4 bases at V and 7 bases at J; junction bases unmatched: 10. CDR1 is SGHRS, CDR2 YFSETQ, per germline. The receptor comes from a human donor with melanoma. This specimen consisted of CD8+ T cells sorted from blood (inferred from file names), obtained from a patient given nivolumab and ipilimumab in sequence. V is TRBV5-1 and J is TRBJ1-4; 7 positions match TRBD1. The CDR3 bases are TGCGCCAGCAGCGAAACAGGGGATTGGAGTGAAAAACTGTTTTTT. As protein: CASSETGDWSEKLFF.